This entry concerns a single TCR beta chain. This PCR relied on a set of 60 Vbeta primers and 13 Jbeta primers. Profiled with immunoSEQ multiplex PCR; TCRdb holds only in-frame clones, not every one. The sample includes around 70,000 clones. The data derive from a study of cytomegalovirus exposure and HLA in healthy donors. Trimming took 1 base from V and 1 from J, leaving 10 bases between them. The germline V gene encodes CDR1 SGHDN and CDR2 FVKESK. CDR3 length: 15 amino acids. The chain employs TRBV14 and TRBJ1-1; D ambiguous. This TCR derives from a boy under 18 in good health and CMV-seronegative. Specimen: PBMCs. The CDR3 DNA sequence: TGTGCCAGCAGCCAAGCATACTATCGGAACACTGAAGCTTTCTTT. This encodes CASSQAYYRNTEAFF.